This TCR beta chain was sequenced in a study of blood T cell repertoires in COVID-19. Study in general: T cells, B-cell-depleted T cells, or PBMCs supplied cDNA or gDNA.

Data came from immunoSEQ multiplex PCR; TCRdb stores just in-frame clones and leaves some out. Of approximately 100,000 clones in the sample, 81% were seen once. The CDR3 length is 14 residues. Germline lookup yields CDR1 KGHSH and CDR2 LQKENI. V was cut by 1 base and J by 3 bases, with 7 bases left in between. This clone was counted a single time. The rearrangement joins TRBV18 to TRBJ1-5; D is unclear. The material sequenced was peripheral blood. This sequence originates from a human donor in a cohort sampled during active COVID-19. This CDR3 reads CASSPQSFNQPQHF. DNA for the CDR3: TGTGCCAGCTCACCACAATCCTTCAATCAGCCCCAGCATTTT.